This T cell receptor beta chain emerged from a study of T cells in Graves' hyperthyroidism and ophthalmopathy. This CDR3 is built from 16 residues. Germline values: CDR1 SGHVS, CDR2 FQNEAQ. V lost 2 bases, J lost 7 bases, and 18 bases lay in between. The study left out patients who had uncontrolled infection, other autoimmune disease, pregnancy or lactation. Researchers amplified the TCR beta CDR3 regions from RNA transcripts. Primed by the HTBI set, a first-round RT-PCR was run on the TCR CDR3. TCRdb processed the multiplex PCR reads anew with MiXCR; each CDR3 protein has one entry. The sample has 500,000 to 750,000 distinct CDR3 sequences, 15% to 18% seen once; the top ten hold roughly 7.3%.

The chain has TRBV7-8 and TRBJ2-1, with D possibly called TRBD1 or TRBD2 (7 bases each). The receptor comes from a woman aged 25 to 39 with Graves' hyperthyroidism. The specimen sequenced was blood. In nucleotides, the CDR3 is TGTGCCAGCAGCTTATCTGTGGCAGGGGGAGGGAATGAGCAGTTCTTC. Protein sequence: CASSLSVAGGGNEQFF.